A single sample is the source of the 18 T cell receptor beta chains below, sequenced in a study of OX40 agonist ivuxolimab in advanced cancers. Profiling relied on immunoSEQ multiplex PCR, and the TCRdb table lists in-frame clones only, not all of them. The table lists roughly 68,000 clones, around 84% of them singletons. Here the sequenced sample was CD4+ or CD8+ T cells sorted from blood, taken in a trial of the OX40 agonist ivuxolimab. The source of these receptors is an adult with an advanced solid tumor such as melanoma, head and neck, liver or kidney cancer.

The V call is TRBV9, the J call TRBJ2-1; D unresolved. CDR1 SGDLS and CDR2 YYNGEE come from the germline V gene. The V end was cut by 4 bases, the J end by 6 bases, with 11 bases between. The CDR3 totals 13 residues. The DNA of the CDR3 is TGTGCCAGCAGCCCCCTCGGGCGCAATGAGCAGTTCTTC. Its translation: CASSPLGRNEQFF.

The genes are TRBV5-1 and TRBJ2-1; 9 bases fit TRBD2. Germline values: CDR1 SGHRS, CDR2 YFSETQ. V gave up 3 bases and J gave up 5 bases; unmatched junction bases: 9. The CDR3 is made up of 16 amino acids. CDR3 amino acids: CASSYPWGLANNEQFF. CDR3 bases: TGCGCCAGCAGCTACCCGTGGGGACTAGCTAACAATGAGCAGTTCTTC.

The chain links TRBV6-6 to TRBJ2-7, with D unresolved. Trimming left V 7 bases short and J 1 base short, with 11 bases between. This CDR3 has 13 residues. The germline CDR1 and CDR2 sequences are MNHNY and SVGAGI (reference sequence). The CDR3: CASTWQKSYEQYF. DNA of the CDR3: TGTGCCAGCACCTGGCAGAAGTCCTACGAGCAGTACTTC.

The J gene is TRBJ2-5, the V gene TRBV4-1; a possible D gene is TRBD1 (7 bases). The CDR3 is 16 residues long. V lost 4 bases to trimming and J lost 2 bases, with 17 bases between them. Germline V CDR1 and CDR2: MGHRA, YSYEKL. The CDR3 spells CASSLSGGGQQETQYF. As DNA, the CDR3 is TGCGCCAGCAGCCTATCCGGAGGGGGACAGCAAGAGACCCAGTACTTC.

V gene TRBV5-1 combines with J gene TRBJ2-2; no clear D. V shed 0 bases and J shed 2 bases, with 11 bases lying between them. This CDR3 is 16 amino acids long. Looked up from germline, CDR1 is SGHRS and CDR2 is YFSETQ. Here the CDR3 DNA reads TGCGCCAGCAGCTTGGAAGAGACGAGAAACACCGGGGAGCTGTTTTTT. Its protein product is CASSLEETRNTGELFF.

CDR3 sequence reads: CAIGRRTSSGANVLTF. The CDR3 nucleotides are TGTGCCATCGGGAGACGGACCTCCTCTGGGGCCAACGTCCTGACTTTC. This chain joins TRBV10-3 and TRBJ2-6; a weak D match, TRBD2 (5 bases). In germline, CDR1 is ENHRY, CDR2 SYGVKD. This CDR3 region has 16 residues. V dropped 8 bases and J dropped 0 bases, with 14 bases sitting between them.

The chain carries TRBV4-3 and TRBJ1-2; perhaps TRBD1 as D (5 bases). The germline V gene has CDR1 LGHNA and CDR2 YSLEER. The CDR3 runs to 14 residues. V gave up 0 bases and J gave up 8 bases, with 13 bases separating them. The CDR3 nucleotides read TGCGCCAGCAGCCAAGACGGGGGTCTGGAGGGCTACACCTTC. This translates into CASSQDGGLEGYTF.

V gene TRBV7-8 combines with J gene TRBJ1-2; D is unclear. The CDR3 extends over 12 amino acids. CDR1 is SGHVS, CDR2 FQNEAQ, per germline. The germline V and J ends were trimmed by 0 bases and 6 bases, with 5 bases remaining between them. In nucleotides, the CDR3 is TGTGCCAGCAGCTTAGCGGGGAATGGCTACACCTTC. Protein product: CASSLAGNGYTF.

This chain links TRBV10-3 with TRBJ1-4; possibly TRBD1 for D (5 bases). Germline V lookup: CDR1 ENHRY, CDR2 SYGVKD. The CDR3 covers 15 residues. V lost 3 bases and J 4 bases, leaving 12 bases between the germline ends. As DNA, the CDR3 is TGTGCCATCAGTGAATTTGGTCAGGGTAATGAAAAACTGTTTTTT. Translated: CAISEFGQGNEKLFF.

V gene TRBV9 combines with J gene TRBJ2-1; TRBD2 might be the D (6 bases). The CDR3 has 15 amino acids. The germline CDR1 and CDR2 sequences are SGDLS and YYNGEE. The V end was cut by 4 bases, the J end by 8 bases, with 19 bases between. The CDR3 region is CASSSQEGLVDEQFF. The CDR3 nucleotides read TGTGCCAGCAGCTCCCAGGAGGGGCTAGTCGATGAGCAGTTCTTC.

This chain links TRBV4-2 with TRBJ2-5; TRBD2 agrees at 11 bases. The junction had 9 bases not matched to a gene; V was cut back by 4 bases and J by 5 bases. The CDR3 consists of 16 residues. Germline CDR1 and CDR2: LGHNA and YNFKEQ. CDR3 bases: TGTGCCAGCAGCCGAAGACTAGCGGGGAGGGGGGAGACCCAGTACTTC. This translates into CASSRRLAGRGETQYF.

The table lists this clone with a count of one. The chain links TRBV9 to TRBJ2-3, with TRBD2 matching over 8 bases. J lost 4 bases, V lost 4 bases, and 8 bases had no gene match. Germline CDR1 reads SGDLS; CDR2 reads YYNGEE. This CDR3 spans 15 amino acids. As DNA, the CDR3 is TGTGCCAGCAGCAATAGCGGGACTCCTTCAGATACGCAGTATTTT. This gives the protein CASSNSGTPSDTQYF.

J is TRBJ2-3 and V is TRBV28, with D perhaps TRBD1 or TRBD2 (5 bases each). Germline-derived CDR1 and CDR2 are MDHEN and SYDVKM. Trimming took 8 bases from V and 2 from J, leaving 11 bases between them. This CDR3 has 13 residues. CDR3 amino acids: CASLLGATDTQYF. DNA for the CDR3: TGTGCCAGCCTCCTCGGGGCCACAGATACGCAGTATTTT.

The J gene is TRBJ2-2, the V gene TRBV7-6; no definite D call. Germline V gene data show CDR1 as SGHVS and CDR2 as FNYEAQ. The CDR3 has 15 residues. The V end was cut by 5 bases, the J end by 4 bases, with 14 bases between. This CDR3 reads CASSPAGFRTGELFF. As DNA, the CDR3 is TGTGCCAGCAGCCCCGCCGGATTTCGCACCGGGGAGCTGTTTTTT. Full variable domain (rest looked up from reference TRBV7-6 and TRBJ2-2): GAGVSQSPRYKVTKRGQDVALRCDPISGHVSLYWYRQALGQGPEFLTYFNYEAQQDKSGLPNDRFSAERPEGSISTLTIQRTEQRDSAMYRCASSPAGFRTGELFFGEGSRLTVL.

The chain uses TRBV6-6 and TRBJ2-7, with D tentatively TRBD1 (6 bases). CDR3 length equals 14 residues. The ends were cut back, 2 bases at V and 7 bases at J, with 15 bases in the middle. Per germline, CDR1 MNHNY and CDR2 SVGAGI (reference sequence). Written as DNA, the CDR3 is TGTGCCAGCAGTTACCCACAGGGTCCTGGGGAGCAGTACTTC. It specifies CASSYPQGPGEQYF.

Written as DNA, the CDR3 is TGTGCCACCAGCAGCCGAGGCGCCGGGGAGCTGTTTTTT. Residues: CATSSRGAGELFF. J is TRBJ2-2 and V is TRBV15; D is unclear. V lost 3 bases, J lost 6 bases, and 8 bases lay in between. The germline gives CDR1 LNHNV, CDR2 YYDKDF (reference sequence). The CDR3 spans 13 residues.

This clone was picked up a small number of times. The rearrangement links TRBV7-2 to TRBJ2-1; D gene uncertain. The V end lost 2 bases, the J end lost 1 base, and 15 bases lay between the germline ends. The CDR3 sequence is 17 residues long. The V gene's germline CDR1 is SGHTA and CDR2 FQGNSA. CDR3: CASSLFGLSGSYNEQFF. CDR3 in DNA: TGTGCCAGCAGCTTATTCGGCTTGAGTGGTTCCTACAATGAGCAGTTCTTC.

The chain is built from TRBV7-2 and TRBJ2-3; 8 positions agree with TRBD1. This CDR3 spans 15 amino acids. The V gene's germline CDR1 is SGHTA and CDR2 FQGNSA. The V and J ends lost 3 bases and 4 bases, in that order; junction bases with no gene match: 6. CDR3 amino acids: CASSFTAGGADTQYF. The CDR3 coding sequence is TGTGCCAGCAGCTTTACGGCAGGGGGCGCAGATACGCAGTATTTT.